Below are 14 T cell receptor beta chains sequenced from a single sample in a study of shared clonotypes between healthy human individuals. Naive-designated CD8 cells lacked CD45RO, were positively enriched for CCR7, and omitted terminally differentiated effector memory CD45RA+ cells. TCRdb's table, derived via immunoSEQ multiplex PCR, lists solely in-frame clones and lacks some. The sample consists of 550,000 to 750,000 clones, around 95% of them appearing once. Source material: naive CD8+ T cells sorted from blood. These receptors were collected from a woman aged 30 to 39 in good health.

The chain links TRBV7-9 to TRBJ2-3, with 7 bases that match TRBD2. V trimming: 2 bases; J trimming: 7 bases; junction bases outside the gene matches: 9. The CDR3 is made up of 15 amino acids. CDR1 is SEHNR, CDR2 FQNEAQ, per germline (reference sequence). CDR3 in amino acids: CASSLLRGSEHTQYF. The CDR3 nucleotides are TGTGCCAGCAGCTTACTCCGCGGGAGCGAGCATACGCAGTATTTT.

The V call is TRBV2, the J call TRBJ2-2, with a tentative D call TRBD2 (5 bases). CDR3 length: 16 amino acids. The V gene's germline CDR1 is SNHLY and CDR2 FYNNEI. Deletions cut 6 bases from V and 0 bases from J, with 14 bases between. CDR3 region: CASRDHTRTNTGELFF. The CDR3 DNA is TGTGCCAGCAGAGACCACACTAGAACGAACACCGGGGAGCTGTTTTTT.

Concerning this clone: In the same sample, other DNA sequences code for this CDR3. The chain joins TRBV7-9 to TRBJ2-7; D not resolved. This CDR3 contains 12 residues. Germline V CDR1 and CDR2: SEHNR, FQNEAQ (reference sequence). V lost 3 bases to trimming and J lost 4 bases, with 7 bases between them. The CDR3 coding sequence is TGTGCCAGCAGCTTGGCAGCGTACGAGCAGTACTTC. Translating gives CASSLAAYEQYF.

The sample holds one count of this clone. DNA of the CDR3: TGTGCCAGCAGTGAAGTTTCGATCTACGAGCAGTACTTC. This gives the protein CASSEVSIYEQYF. This chain links TRBV2 with TRBJ2-7; D gene uncertain. With 1 base removed from V and 3 bases from J, the gap between germline ends came to 7 bases. The length of the CDR3 is 13 residues. CDR1 SNHLY and CDR2 FYNNEI come from the germline V gene.

The chain employs TRBV7-8 and TRBJ2-3; D may be TRBD2 (5 bases). Germline V gene data show CDR1 as SGHVS and CDR2 as FQNEAQ. The CDR3 is 14 amino acids. Trimming removed 3 bases from V and 5 bases from J, with 12 bases in between. CDR3: CASSFSETLDTQYF. In nucleotides, the CDR3 is TGTGCCAGCAGCTTTAGCGAGACTCTAGATACGCAGTATTTT.

V gene TRBV19 combines with J gene TRBJ2-3; D remains ambiguous. V was cut by 3 bases and J by 4 bases, with 5 bases left in between. The CDR3 runs 12 residues. The germline V gene encodes CDR1 LNHDA and CDR2 SQIVND (reference sequence). The CDR3 DNA reads as TGTGCCAGTAGTATGGTGGCAGATACGCAGTATTTT. This encodes CASSMVADTQYF.

As regards this clone: Additional DNA sequences in this sample encode the identical CDR3. The chain has TRBV27 and TRBJ2-7; D unclear. This CDR3 has 12 residues. Germline-derived CDR1 and CDR2 are MNHEY and SMNVEV (reference sequence). The V and J ends lost 3 bases and 3 bases respectively, with 6 bases between them. CDR3 coding DNA: TGTGCCAGCAGTTTGTCGGGCTACGAGCAGTACTTC. Its translation is CASSLSGYEQYF.

This chain connects TRBV28 to TRBJ2-1, with no clear D. This CDR3 is 12 amino acids long. V lost 1 base and J lost 8, with 6 bases in between. In germline, CDR1 is MDHEN, CDR2 SYDVKM. CDR3 amino acids: CASSLSGDEQFF. DNA for the CDR3: TGTGCCAGCAGTTTATCTGGAGATGAGCAGTTCTTC.

CDR3 in amino acids: CASSTPAGANTGELFF. The CDR3 bases are TGTGCCAGCAGTACCCCCGCGGGGGCGAACACCGGGGAGCTGTTTTTT. This chain connects TRBV27 to TRBJ2-2; TRBD2 matches at 7 bases. The junction had 6 bases not matched to a gene; V was cut back by 5 bases and J by 0 bases. The germline CDR1 and CDR2 sequences are MNHEY and SMNVEV (reference sequence). CDR3 size: 16 residues.

The rearrangement joins TRBV28 to TRBJ1-2; 9 bases map to TRBD1. In germline, CDR1 is MDHEN, CDR2 SYDVKM. Germline trimming cut 6 bases from V and 7 bases from J; bases unmatched to any gene: 6. The CDR3 runs to 13 residues. As DNA, the CDR3 is TGTGCCAGCAGAATACAGGGGGCCTCTGGCTACACCTTC. Amino acid sequence: CASRIQGASGYTF.

V usage is TRBV28 and J usage is TRBJ1-2; D not resolved. V was clipped by 5 bases and J by 5 bases, with 15 bases between them. The CDR3 is 14 residues long. The germline gives CDR1 MDHEN, CDR2 SYDVKM. In nucleotides, the CDR3 is TGTGCCAGCAGTAAGGCCCTAGTCCGGTATGGCTACACCTTC. Its protein is CASSKALVRYGYTF.

Turning to this clone: Other DNA sequences in the sample encode the same CDR3. The chain combines TRBV27 with TRBJ2-7; D remains ambiguous. CDR1 MNHEY and CDR2 SMNVEV come from the germline V gene (reference sequence). Deletions cut 5 bases from V and 0 bases from J, with 8 bases between. This CDR3 region has 13 residues. CDR3 in amino acids: CASSLRHSYEQYF. The CDR3 DNA follows: TGTGCCAGCAGTCTTCGACACTCCTACGAGCAGTACTTC.

V is TRBV5-1 and J is TRBJ2-7, with TRBD2 identical over 10 bases. Trimming removed 4 bases from V and 2 bases from J; junction bases left unmatched: 18. The CDR3 has 19 residues. Germline V CDR1 and CDR2: SGHRS, YFSETQ. The CDR3 DNA reads as TGCGCCAGCAGCCAGGGACGGATCCAGCTAGCGGGAGCACCCTACGAGCAGTACTTC. This codes for CASSQGRIQLAGAPYEQYF.

The V call is TRBV10-1, the J call TRBJ2-2; D is perhaps TRBD1 or TRBD2 (6 bases each). This CDR3 has 17 amino acids. The germline V gene has CDR1 WNHNN and CDR2 SYGVQD (reference sequence). The V end was cut by 3 bases, the J end by 0 bases, with 14 bases between. The CDR3 sequence: CASSDPAGQPNTGELFF. DNA of the CDR3: TGCGCCAGCAGTGACCCGGCGGGACAACCGAACACCGGGGAGCTGTTTTTT.